This T cell receptor beta chain originates from a study of T-cell reconstitution after alpha-beta-depleted transplantation in children. The table lists this clonotype with many counts. What it recognizes is unknown. Broader study findings: At one year after transplant, newly produced T cells mostly accounted for T-cell counts and diversity. TCRbeta diversity was high at day 60 in some patients (a result of surviving recipient T cells and thymic progenitors). Several hundred expanded graft clones reportedly gave rise to the alpha-beta T cells present about two months after transplant.

Unique molecular identifiers were incorporated when the TCRbeta library was constructed. TCRdb passed the PCR reads through MiXCR, listing each CDR3 protein once. The sample comprises about 170,000 distinct CDR3 sequences, around 10% of which are singletons, and about 13% rests with the top ten. The TCR sequence derives from a boy aged 2-15 years with acute myeloid leukemia, due to receive a stem cell transplant. Material: PBMCs, obtained before TCRalphabeta/CD19-depleted stem cell transplant.

Written as DNA, the CDR3 is TGTGCCAGTACAGACAGAATTAGCAATCAGCCCCAGCATTTT. This sequence encodes CASTDRISNQPQHF. V gene TRBV12-3 or TRBV12-4 combines with J gene TRBJ1-5; tentative D call: TRBD1 (5 bases). The CDR3 runs to 14 residues. With 9 bases removed from V and 0 bases from J, the gap between germline ends came to 12 bases.